This entry features one T cell receptor (beta chain) sequence. Antigen: not known. The sample originates from a study of cytomegalovirus exposure and HLA in healthy donors. Study information: Approximately 85 million unique TCRs from HLA-typed donors made up an early data release.

The PCR used 60 Vbeta and 13 Jbeta primers. The table came from immunoSEQ multiplex PCR; TCRdb's copy has only in-frame clones and leaves some out. The profile shows some 190,000 clones, approximately 80% of them singletons. Findings of the study overall: According to the study, 160 or so TCR beta chains were cytomegalovirus-associated. Earlier results showed most TCR beta V segments being productive about 90% or about 30% of the time. Despite most TCR sequences being rare, some public TCRs occurred in many donors.

V dropped 0 bases and J dropped 2; count of bases not matched to a gene: 4. Germline V gene lookup returns CDR1 MNHEY and CDR2 SMNVEV (reference sequence). This CDR3 region has 16 residues. The chain uses TRBV27 and TRBJ2-7; 10 bases are shared with TRBD2. This clonotype was obtained from a girl between 5 and 17 years old in good health and CMV-seropositive. The sequencing sample was made of PBMCs. CDR3 nucleotide sequence: TGTGCCAGCAGTTTATCCAGGCTAGCGGGAGCCTACGAGCAGTACTTC. Its translation: CASSLSRLAGAYEQYF.